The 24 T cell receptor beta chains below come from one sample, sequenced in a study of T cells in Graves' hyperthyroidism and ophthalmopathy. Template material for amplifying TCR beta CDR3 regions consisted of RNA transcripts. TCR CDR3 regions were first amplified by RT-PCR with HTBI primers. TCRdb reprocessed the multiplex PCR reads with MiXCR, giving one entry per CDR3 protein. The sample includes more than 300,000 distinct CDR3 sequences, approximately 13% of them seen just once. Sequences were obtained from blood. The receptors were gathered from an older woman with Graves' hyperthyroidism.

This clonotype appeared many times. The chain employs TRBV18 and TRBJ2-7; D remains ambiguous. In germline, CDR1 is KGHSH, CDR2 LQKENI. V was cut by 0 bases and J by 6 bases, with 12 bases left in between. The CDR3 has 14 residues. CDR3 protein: CASSPPSQPLEQYF. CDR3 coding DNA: TGTGCCAGCTCACCACCTTCCCAACCCCTCGAGCAGTACTTC.

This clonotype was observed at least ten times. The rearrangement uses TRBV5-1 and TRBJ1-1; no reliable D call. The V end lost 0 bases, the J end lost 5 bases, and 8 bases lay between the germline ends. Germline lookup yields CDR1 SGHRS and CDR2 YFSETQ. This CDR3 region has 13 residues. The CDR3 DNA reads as TGCGCCAGCAGCTTGGGAAAGACGACTGAAGCTTTCTTT. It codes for CASSLGKTTEAFF. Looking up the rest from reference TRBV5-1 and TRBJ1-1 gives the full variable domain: KAGVTQTPRYLIKTRGQQVTLSCSPISGHRSVSWYQQTPGQGLQFLFEYFSETQRNKGNFPGRFSGRQFSNSRSEMNVSTLELGDSALYLCASSLGKTTEAFFGQGTRLTVV.

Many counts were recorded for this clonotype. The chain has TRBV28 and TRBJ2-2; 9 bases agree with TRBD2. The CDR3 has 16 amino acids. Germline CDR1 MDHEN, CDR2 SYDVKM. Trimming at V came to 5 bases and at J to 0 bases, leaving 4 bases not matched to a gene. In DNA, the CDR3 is TGTGCCAGCAGTCCCGCGGGAGGGACGAACACCGGGGAGCTGTTTTTT. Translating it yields CASSPAGGTNTGELFF.

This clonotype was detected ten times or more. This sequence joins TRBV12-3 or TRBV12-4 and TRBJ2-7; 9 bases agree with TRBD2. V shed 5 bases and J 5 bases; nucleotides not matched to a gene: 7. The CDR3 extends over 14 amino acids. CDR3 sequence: CASSPKAGGHEQYF. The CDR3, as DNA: TGTGCCAGCAGTCCAAAAGCGGGAGGCCACGAGCAGTACTTC.

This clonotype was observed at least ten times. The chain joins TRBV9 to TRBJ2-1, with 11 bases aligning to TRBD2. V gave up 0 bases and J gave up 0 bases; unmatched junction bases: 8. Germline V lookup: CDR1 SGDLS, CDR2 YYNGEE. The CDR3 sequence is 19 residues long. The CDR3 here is CASSVEGLADFRSYNEQFF. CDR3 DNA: TGTGCCAGCAGCGTAGAGGGACTAGCGGATTTTCGCTCCTACAATGAGCAGTTCTTC.

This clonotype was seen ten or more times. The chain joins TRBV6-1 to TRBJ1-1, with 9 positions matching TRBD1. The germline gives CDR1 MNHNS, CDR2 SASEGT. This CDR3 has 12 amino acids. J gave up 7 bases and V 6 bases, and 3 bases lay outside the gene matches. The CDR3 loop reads CASRPDRGEAFF. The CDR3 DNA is TGTGCCAGCAGACCGGACAGGGGTGAAGCTTTCTTT.

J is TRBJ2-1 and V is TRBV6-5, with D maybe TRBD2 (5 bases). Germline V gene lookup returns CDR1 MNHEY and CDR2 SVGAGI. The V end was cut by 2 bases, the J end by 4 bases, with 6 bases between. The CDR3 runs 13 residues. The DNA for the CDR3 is TGTGCCAGCAGTTACCCGGGGTACAATGAGCAGTTCTTC. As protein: CASSYPGYNEQFF.

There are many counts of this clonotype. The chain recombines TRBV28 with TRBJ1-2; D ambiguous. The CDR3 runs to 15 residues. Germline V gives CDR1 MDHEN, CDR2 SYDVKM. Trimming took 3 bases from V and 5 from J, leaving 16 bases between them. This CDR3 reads CASSLSGGSLYGYTF. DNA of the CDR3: TGTGCCAGCAGTTTGAGTGGCGGATCCTTATATGGCTACACCTTC.

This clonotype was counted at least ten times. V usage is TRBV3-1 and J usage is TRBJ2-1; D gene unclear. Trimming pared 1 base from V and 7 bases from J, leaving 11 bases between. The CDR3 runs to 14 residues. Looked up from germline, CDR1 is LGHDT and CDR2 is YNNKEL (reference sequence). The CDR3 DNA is TGTGCCAGCAGCCAAGTCCAATCGATGAATGAGCAGTTCTTC. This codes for CASSQVQSMNEQFF.

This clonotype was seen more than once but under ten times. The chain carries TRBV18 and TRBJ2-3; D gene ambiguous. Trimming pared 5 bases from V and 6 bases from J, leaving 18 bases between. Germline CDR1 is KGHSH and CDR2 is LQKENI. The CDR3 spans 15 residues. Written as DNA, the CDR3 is TGTGCCAGCTCAGAATCAACCGCCCTTACCGATACGCAGTATTTT. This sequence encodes CASSESTALTDTQYF.

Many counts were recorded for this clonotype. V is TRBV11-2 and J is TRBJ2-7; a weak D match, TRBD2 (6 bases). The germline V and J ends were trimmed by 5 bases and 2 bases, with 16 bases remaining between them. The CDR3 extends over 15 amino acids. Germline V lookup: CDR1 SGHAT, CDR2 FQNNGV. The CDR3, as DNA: TGTGCCAGCAGCGAGAGTAGCGGCCTCACCTACGAGCAGTACTTC. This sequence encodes CASSESSGLTYEQYF.

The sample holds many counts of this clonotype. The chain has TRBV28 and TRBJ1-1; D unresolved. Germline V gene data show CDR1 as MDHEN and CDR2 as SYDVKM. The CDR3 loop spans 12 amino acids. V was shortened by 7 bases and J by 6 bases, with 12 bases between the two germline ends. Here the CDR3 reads CASTVRASEAFF. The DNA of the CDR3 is TGTGCCAGCACCGTTCGGGCATCTGAAGCTTTCTTT.

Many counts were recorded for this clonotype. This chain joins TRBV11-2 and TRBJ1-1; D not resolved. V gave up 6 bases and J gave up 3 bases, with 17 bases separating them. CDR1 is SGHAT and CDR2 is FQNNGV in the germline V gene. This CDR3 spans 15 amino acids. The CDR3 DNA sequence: TGTGCCAGCAGAAACTCCGGAGGGCGGGACACTGAAGCTTTCTTT. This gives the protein CASRNSGGRDTEAFF.

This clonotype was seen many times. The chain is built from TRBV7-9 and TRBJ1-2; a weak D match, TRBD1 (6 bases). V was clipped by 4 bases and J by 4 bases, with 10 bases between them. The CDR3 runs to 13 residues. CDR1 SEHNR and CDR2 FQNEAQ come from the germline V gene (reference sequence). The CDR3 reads CASSYRDIYGYTF. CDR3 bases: TGTGCCAGCAGCTACCGGGACATCTATGGCTACACCTTC.

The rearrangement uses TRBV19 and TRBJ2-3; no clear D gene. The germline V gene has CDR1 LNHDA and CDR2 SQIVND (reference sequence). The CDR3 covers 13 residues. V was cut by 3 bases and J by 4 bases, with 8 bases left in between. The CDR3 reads CASSMRHPDTQYF. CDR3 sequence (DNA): TGTGCCAGTAGTATGAGACATCCAGATACGCAGTATTTT.

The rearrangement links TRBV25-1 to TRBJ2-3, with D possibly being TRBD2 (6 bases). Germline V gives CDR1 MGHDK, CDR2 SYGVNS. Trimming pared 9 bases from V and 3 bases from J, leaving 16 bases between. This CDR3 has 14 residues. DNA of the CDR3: TGTGCCAGTGGGCGGGGACCAGGTACAGATACGCAGTATTTT. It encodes CASGRGPGTDTQYF.

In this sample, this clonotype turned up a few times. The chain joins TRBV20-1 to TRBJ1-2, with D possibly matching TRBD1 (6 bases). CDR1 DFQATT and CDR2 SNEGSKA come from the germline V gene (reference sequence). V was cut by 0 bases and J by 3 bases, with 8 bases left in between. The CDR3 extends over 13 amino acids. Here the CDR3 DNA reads TGCAGTGCTAGAGATAGGACAGACTATGGCTACACCTTC. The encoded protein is CSARDRTDYGYTF.

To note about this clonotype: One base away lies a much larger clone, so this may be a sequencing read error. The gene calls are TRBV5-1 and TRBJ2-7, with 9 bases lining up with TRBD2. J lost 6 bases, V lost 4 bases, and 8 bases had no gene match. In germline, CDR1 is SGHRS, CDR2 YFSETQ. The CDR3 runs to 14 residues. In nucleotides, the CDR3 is TGCGCCAGCAGCCCTCAGGCTAGCGGGATCGAGCAGTACTTC. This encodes CASSPQASGIEQYF.

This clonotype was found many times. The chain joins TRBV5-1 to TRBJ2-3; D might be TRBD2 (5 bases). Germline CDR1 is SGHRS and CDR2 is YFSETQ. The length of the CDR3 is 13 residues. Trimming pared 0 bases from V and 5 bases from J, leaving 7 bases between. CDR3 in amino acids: CASSLAGEDTQYF. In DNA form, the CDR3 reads TGCGCCAGCAGCTTGGCCGGGGAAGATACGCAGTATTTT.

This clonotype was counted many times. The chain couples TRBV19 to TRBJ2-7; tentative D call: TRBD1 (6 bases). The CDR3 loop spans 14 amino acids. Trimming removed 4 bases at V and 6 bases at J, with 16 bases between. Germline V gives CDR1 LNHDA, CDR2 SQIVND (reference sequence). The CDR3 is CASSKSNRAGEQYF. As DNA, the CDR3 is TGTGCCAGTAGTAAGTCAAACAGGGCTGGCGAGCAGTACTTC.

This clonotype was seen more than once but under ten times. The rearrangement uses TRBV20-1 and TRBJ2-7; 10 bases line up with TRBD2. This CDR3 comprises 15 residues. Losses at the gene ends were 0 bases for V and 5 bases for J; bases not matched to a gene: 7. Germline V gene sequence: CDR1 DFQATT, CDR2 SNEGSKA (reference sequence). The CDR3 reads CSARDSAGGYHEQYF. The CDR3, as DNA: TGCAGTGCTAGAGATTCAGCGGGAGGGTACCACGAGCAGTACTTC.

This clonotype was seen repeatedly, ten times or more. CDR3 nucleotides: TGTGCCAGCTCGTGGACGGCCACGGGTGGCTACACCTTC. The encoded protein is CASSWTATGGYTF. The chain couples TRBV18 to TRBJ1-2; no firm D call. Germline CDR1 and CDR2: KGHSH and LQKENI. CDR3 length: 13 amino acids. V was trimmed by 6 bases and J by 7 bases, leaving 15 bases between them.

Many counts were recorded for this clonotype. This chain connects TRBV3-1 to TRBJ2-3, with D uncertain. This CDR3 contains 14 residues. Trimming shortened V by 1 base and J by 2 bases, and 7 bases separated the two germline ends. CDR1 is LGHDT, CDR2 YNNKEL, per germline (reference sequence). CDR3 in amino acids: CASSQGPITDTQYF. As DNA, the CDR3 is TGTGCCAGCAGCCAAGGACCCATCACAGATACGCAGTATTTT.

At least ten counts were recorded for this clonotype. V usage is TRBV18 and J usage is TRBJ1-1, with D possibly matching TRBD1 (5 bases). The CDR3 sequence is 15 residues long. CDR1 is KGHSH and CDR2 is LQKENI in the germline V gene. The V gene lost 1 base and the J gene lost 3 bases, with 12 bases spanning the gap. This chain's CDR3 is CASSPRGASDTEAFF. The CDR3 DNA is TGTGCCAGCTCACCACGTGGGGCCAGTGACACTGAAGCTTTCTTT.